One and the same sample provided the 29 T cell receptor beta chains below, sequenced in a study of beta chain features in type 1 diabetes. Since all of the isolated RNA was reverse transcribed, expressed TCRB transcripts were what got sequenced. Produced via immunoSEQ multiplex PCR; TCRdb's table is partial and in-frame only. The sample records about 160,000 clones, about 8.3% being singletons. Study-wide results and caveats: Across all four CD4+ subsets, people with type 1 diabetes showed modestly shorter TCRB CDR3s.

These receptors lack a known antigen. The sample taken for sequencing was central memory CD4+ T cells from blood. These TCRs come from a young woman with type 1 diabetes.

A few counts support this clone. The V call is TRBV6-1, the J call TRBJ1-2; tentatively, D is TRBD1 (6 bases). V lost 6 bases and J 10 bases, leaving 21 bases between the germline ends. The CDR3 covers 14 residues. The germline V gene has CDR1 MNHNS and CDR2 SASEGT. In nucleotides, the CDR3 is TGTGCCAGCAGCCCCGGACAGCCCGTAGTCGTCTACACCTTC. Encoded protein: CASSPGQPVVVYTF.

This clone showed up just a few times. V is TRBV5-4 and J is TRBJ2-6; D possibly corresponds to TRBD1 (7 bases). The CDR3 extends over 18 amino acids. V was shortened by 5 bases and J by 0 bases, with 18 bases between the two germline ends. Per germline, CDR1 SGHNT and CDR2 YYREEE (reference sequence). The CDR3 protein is CASRFGGGSSSGANVLTF. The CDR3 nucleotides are TGTGCCAGCAGATTTGGAGGGGGCTCGAGCTCTGGGGCCAACGTCCTGACTTTC. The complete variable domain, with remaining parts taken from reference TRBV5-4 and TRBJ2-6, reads ETGVTQSPTHLIKTRGQQVTLRCSSQSGHNTVSWYQQALGQGPQFIFQYYREEENGRGNFPPRFSGLQFPNYSSELNVNALELDDSALYLCASRFGGGSSSGANVLTFGAGSRLTVL.

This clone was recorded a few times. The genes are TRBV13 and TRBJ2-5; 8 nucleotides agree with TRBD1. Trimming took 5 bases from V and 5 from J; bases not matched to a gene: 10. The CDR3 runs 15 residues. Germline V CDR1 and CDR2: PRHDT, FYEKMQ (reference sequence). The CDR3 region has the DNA TGTGCCAGCAGCGGGCGGTCCAGGGGGCAGGAGACCCAGTACTTC. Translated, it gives CASSGRSRGQETQYF.

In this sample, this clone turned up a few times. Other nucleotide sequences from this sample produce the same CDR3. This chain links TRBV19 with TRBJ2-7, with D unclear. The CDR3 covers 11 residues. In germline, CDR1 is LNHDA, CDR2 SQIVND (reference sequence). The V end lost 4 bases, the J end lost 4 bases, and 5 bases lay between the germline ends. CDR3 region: CASSTGYEQYF. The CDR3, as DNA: TGTGCCAGTAGTACCGGGTACGAGCAGTACTTC. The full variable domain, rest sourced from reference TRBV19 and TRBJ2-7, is DGGITQSPKYLFRKEGQNVTLSCEQNLNHDAMYWYRQDPGQGLRLIYYSQIVNDFQKGDIAEGYSVSREKKESFPLTVTSAQKNPTAFYLCASSTGYEQYFGPGTRLTVT.

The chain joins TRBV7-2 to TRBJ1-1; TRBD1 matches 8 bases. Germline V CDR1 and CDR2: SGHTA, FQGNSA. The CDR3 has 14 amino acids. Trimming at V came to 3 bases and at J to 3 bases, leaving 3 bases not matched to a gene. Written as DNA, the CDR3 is TGTGCCAGCAGCTTTCAGGGGGCGGACACTGAAGCTTTCTTT. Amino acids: CASSFQGADTEAFF.

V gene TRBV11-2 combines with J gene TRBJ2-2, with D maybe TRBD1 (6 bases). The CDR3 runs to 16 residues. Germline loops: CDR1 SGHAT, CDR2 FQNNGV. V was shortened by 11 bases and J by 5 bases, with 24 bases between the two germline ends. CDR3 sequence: CAAQNGGPGATGELFF. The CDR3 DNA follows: TGTGCCGCTCAAAATGGCGGGCCAGGGGCAACCGGGGAGCTGTTTTTT. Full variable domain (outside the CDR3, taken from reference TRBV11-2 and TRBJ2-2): EAGVAQSPRYKIIEKRQSVAFWCNPISGHATLYWYQQILGQGPKLLIQFQNNGVVDDSQLPKDRFSAERLKGVDSTLKIQPAKLEDSAVYLCAAQNGGPGATGELFFGEGSRLTVL.

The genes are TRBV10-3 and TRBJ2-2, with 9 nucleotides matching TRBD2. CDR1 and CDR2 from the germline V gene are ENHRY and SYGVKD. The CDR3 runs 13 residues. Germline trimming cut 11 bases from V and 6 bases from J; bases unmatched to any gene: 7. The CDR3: CAHRTSEAGELFF. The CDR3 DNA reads TGTGCCCACCGGACTAGCGAGGCCGGGGAGCTGTTTTTT.

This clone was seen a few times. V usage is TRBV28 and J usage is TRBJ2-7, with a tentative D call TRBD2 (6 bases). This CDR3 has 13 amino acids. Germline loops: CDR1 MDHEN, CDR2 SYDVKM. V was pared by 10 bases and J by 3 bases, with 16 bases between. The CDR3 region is CAIAGTPLYEQYF. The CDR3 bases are TGTGCCATTGCGGGGACCCCGCTCTACGAGCAGTACTTC.

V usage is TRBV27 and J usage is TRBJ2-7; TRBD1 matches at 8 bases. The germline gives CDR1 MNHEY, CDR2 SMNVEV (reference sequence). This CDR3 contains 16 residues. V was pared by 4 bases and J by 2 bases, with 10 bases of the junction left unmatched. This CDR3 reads CASSSARTGGTYEQYF. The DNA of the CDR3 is TGTGCCAGCAGTTCTGCCCGAACAGGGGGAACCTACGAGCAGTACTTC.

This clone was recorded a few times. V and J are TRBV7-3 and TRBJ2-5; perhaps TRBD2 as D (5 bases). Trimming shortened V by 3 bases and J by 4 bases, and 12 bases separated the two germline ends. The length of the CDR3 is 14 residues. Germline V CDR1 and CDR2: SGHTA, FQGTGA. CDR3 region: CASSLALRVETQYF. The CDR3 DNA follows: TGTGCCAGCAGCTTGGCCCTGAGGGTAGAGACCCAGTACTTC.

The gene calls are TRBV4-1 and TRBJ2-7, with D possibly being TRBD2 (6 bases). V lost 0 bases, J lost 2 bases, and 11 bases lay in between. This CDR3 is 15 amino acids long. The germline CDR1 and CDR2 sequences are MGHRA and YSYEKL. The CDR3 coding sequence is TGCGCCAGCAGCCAAGATATAGCGGACACCTACGAGCAGTACTTC. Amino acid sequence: CASSQDIADTYEQYF.

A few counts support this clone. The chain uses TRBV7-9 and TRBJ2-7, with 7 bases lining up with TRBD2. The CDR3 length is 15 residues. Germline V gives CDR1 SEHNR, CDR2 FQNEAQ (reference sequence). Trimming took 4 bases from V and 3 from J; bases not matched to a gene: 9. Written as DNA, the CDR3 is TGTGCCAGCAGCTCTCCTAGCGGAGCGGACTACGAGCAGTACTTC. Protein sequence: CASSSPSGADYEQYF.

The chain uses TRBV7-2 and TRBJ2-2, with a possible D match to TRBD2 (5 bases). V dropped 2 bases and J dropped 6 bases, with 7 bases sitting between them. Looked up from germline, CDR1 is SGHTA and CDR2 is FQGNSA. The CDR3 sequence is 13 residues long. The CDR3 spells CASSLLEAGELFF. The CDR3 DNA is TGTGCCAGCAGCTTATTGGAGGCCGGGGAGCTGTTTTTT.

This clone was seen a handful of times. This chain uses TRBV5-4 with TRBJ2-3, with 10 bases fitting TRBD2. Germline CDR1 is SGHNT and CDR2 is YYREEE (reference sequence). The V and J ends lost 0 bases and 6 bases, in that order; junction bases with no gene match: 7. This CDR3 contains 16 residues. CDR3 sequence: CASSLGASGGTDTQYF. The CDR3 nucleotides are TGTGCCAGCAGCTTGGGAGCTAGCGGGGGAACTGATACGCAGTATTTT.

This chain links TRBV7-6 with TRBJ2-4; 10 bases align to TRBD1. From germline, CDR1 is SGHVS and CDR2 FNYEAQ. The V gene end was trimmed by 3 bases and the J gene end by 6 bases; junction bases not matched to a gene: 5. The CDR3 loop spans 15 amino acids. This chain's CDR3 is CASSFPGTGVNIQYF. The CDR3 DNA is TGTGCCAGCAGCTTCCCCGGGACAGGGGTAAACATTCAGTACTTC. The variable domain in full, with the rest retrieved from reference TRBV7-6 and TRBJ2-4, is GAGVSQSPRYKVTKRGQDVALRCDPISGHVSLYWYRQALGQGPEFLTYFNYEAQQDKSGLPNDRFSAERPEGSISTLTIQRTEQRDSAMYRCASSFPGTGVNIQYFGAGTRLSVL.

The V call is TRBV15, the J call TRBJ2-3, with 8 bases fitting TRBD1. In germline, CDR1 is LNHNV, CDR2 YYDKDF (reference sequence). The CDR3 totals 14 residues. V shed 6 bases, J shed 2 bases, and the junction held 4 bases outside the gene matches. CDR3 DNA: TGTGCCACCAGGACAGGGGTGAACACAGATACGCAGTATTTT. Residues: CATRTGVNTDTQYF.

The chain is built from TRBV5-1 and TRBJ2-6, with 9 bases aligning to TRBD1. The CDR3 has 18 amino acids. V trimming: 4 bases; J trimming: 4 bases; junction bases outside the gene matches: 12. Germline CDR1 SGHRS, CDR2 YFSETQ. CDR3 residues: CASSPQGGQGTGANVLTF. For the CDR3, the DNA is TGCGCCAGCAGCCCGCAGGGGGGACAGGGAACGGGGGCCAACGTCCTGACTTTC.

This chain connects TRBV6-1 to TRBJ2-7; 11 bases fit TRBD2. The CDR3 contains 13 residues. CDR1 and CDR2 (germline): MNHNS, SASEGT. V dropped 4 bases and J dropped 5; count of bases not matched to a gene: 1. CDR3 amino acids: CASSVLAGDEQYF. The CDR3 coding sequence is TGTGCCAGCAGTGTACTAGCGGGAGACGAGCAGTACTTC.

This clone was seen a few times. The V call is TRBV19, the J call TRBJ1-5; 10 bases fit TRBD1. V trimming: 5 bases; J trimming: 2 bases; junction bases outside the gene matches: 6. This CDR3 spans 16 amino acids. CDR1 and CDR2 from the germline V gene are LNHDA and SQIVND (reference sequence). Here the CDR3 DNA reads TGTGCCAGTAGTCTTGACGGGACAGGGGGCAATCAGCCCCAGCATTTT. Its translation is CASSLDGTGGNQPQHF.

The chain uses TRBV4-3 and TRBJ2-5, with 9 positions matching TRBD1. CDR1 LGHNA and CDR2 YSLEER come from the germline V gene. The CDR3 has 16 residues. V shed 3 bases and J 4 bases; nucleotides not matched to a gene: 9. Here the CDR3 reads CASSQGGQGSRETQYF. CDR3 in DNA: TGCGCCAGCAGCCAGGGCGGACAGGGGTCACGAGAGACCCAGTACTTC.

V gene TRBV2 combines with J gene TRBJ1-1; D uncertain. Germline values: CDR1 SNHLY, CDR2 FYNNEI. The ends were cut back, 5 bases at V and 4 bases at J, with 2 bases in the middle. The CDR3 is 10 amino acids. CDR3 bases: TGTGCCAGCAGTCGCACTGAAGCTTTCTTT. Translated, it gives CASSRTEAFF. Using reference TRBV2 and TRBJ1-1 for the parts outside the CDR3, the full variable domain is EPEVTQTPSHQVTQMGQEVILRCVPISNHLYFYWYRQILGQKVEFLVSFYNNEISEKSEIFDDQFSVERPDGSNFTLKIRSTKLEDSAMYFCASSRTEAFFGQGTRLTVV.

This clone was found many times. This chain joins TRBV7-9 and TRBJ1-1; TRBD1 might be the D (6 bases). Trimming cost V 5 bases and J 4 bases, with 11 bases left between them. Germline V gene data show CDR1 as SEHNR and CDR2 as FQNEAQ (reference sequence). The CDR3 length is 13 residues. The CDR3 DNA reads TGTGCCAGCAGCAAGGAAGGGGGCACTGAAGCTTTCTTT. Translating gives CASSKEGGTEAFF.

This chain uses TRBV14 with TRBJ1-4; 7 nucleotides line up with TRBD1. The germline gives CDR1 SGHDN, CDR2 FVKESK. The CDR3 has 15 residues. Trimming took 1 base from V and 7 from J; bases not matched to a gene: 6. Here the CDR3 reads CASSQGRQGVEKLFF. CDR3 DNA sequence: TGTGCCAGCAGCCAAGGGAGACAGGGTGTTGAAAAACTGTTTTTT.

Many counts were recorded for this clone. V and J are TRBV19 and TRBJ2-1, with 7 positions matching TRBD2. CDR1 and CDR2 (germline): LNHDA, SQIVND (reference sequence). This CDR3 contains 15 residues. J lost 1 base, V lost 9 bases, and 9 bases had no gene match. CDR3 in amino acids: CASKLTSVSYNEQFF. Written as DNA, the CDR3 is TGTGCCAGCAAACTAACTAGCGTGTCCTACAATGAGCAGTTCTTC.

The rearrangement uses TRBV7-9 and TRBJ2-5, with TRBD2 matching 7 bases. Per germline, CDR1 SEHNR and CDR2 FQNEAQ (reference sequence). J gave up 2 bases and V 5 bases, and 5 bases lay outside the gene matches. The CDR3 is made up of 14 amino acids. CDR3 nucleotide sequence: TGTGCCAGCAGCCTCGGGACTAAGCAAGAGACCCAGTACTTC. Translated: CASSLGTKQETQYF.

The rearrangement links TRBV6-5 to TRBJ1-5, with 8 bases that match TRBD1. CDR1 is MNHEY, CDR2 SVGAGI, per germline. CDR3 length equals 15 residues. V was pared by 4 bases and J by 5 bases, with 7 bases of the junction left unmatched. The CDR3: CASSSTTGVDQPQHF. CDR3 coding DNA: TGTGCCAGCAGTTCGACGACAGGGGTGGATCAGCCCCAGCATTTT.

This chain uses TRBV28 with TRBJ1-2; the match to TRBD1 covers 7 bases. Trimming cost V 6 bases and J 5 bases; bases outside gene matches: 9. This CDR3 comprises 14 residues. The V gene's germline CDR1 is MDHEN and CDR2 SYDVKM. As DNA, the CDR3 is TGTGCCAGCAGCCTCGCGACAGGGCGGTATGGCTACACCTTC. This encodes CASSLATGRYGYTF.

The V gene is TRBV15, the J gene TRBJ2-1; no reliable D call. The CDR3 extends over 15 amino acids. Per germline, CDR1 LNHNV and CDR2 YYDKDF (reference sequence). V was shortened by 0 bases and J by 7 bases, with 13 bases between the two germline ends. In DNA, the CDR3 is TGTGCCACCAGCAGAGACTCCCAGAGGTGGAATGAGCAGTTCTTC. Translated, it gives CATSRDSQRWNEQFF.

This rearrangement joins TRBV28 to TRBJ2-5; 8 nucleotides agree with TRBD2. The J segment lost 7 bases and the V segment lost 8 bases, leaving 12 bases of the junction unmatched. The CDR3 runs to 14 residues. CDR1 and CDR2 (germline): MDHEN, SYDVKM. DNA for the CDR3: TGTGCCAGCGGCGGGGGGCCGCATGGGGGGACCCAGTACTTC. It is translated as CASGGGPHGGTQYF.